What follows are 28 T cell receptor beta chains derived from one specimen sequenced in a study. One entry per CDR3 protein results from TCRdb running MiXCR on the 5' RACE reads. The sample includes tens of thousands of distinct CDR3 sequences, around 30% of them seen just once. Sequences were obtained from memory CD4+ T cells sorted from a lymph node. Sample subset: memory CD4+ T cells, CD4+CD45RO+CD25-. These TCRs come from a female donor with breast cancer.

V usage is TRBV29-1 and J usage is TRBJ1-5, with 9 bases matching TRBD1. After removal of 5 bases from V and 5 bases from J, the junction contained 10 bases not matched to a gene. CDR3 length: 15 residues. Germline assignment: CDR1 SQVTM and CDR2 ANQGSEA. The CDR3 region is CSVTTGTGRYQPQHF. The CDR3 DNA follows: TGCAGCGTTACAACCGGGACAGGGAGATATCAGCCCCAGCATTTT.

The table lists this clonotype with a few counts. The chain is built from TRBV7-3 and TRBJ2-1; TRBD2 matches at 12 bases. This CDR3 has 19 amino acids. CDR1 and CDR2 (germline): SGHTA, FQGTGA. After removal of 5 bases from V and 0 bases from J, the junction contained 11 bases not matched to a gene. The DNA of the CDR3 is TGTGCCAGCAGCCCGCGGGGGACTAGCGGGTCGAGCTCCTACAATGAGCAGTTCTTC. This encodes CASSPRGTSGSSSYNEQFF.

The CDR3 is CASSLMSLNTGELFF. The DNA for the CDR3 is TGCGCCAGCAGCTTGATGTCTCTAAACACCGGGGAGCTGTTTTTT. V usage is TRBV5-1 and J usage is TRBJ2-2, with D uncertain. V dropped 1 base and J dropped 2 bases, with 9 bases sitting between them. The germline V gene has CDR1 SGHRS and CDR2 YFSETQ. CDR3 length: 15 amino acids.

As to this clonotype: One end of the junction does not line up with germline, which may come from a read error. This chain links TRBV29-1 with TRBJ2-1; D is possibly TRBD1 (5 bases). The CDR3 contains 12 residues. Germline V gene lookup returns CDR1 SQVTM and CDR2 ANQGSEA. The CDR3 region has the DNA TGCGGCGTTGACAGCAGGTTCGATGAGCAGTTCTTC. Its translation: CGVDSRFDEQFF.

This clonotype appeared a single time. This chain connects TRBV4-1 to TRBJ2-3, with TRBD2 as a possible D gene (5 bases). Between the trimmed V and J ends, which lost 0 bases and 6 bases, there was a span of 28 bases. The CDR3 covers 20 residues. Germline V gene sequence: CDR1 MGHRA, CDR2 YSYEKL. CDR3 in amino acids: CASSQESDSQCASTIDTQYF. DNA of the CDR3: TGCGCCAGCAGCCAAGAGTCGGACTCCCAGTGTGCTAGTACGATTGATACGCAGTATTTT.

V gene TRBV5-1 combines with J gene TRBJ2-1; D is perhaps TRBD2 (6 bases). The CDR3 contains 15 residues. Deletions cut 0 bases from V and 7 bases from J, with 14 bases between. Germline V lookup: CDR1 SGHRS, CDR2 YFSETQ. As DNA, the CDR3 is TGCGCCAGCAGCTTGGATCTTGCTAGCGTTAATGAGCAGTTCTTC. Translating it yields CASSLDLASVNEQFF. Combining the CDR3 with reference TRBV5-1 and TRBJ2-1 gives the whole variable domain KAGVTQTPRYLIKTRGQQVTLSCSPISGHRSVSWYQQTPGQGLQFLFEYFSETQRNKGNFPGRFSGRQFSNSRSEMNVSTLELGDSALYLCASSLDLASVNEQFFGPGTRLTVL.

By frequency in the sample, this clonotype is medium-sized. V usage is TRBV5-1 and J usage is TRBJ1-1; D possibly corresponds to TRBD1 (6 bases). This CDR3 has 13 residues. V dropped 5 bases and J dropped 5 bases, with 13 bases sitting between them. CDR1 and CDR2 (germline): SGHRS, YFSETQ. CDR3 sequence reads: CASRAGTGTEAFF. The CDR3, as DNA: TGCGCCAGCAGGGCAGGAACAGGGACTGAAGCTTTCTTT.

About this clonotype: The germline gene is not matched at one end of the junction; a read error may be the cause. This chain connects TRBV7-9 to TRBJ2-2; D gene ambiguous. Germline assignment: CDR1 SEHNR and CDR2 FQNEAQ (reference sequence). The CDR3 consists of 18 residues. The CDR3 reads CASSSRDHTPPPTRELFF. Written as DNA, the CDR3 is TGTGCCAGCAGCTCCAGAGACCATACTCCTCCGCCCACCAGGGAGCTGTTTTTT.

The chain has TRBV12-3 or TRBV12-4 and TRBJ1-1, with D unclear. The CDR3 runs to 13 residues. The germline V and J ends were trimmed by 4 bases and 6 bases, with 12 bases remaining between them. The CDR3 reads CASSSADNSEAFF. The CDR3, as DNA: TGTGCCAGCAGTTCGGCAGACAACTCTGAAGCTTTCTTT.

In the case of this clonotype: Germline is not matched at one junction end, which may reflect a read error. The chain is built from TRBV20-1 and TRBJ2-7; the D gene is possibly TRBD1 (7 bases). CDR3 length: 13 residues. The germline V gene has CDR1 DFQATT and CDR2 SNEGSKA (reference sequence). Here the CDR3 reads CGARGGQVYEQYF. CDR3 nucleotide sequence: TGCGGTGCTAGGGGAGGACAGGTTTACGAGCAGTACTTC.

In the case of this clonotype: The junction shows a germline mismatch at one end, possibly a read error. The V gene is TRBV4-1, the J gene TRBJ2-2; 8 bases align to TRBD1. Germline assignment: CDR1 MGHRA and CDR2 YSYEKL. The CDR3 is made up of 15 amino acids. The CDR3 here is CASSQDHRGAGEPFF. The CDR3 nucleotides read TGCGCCAGCAGCCAAGATCACAGGGGGGCCGGGGAGCCGTTTTTT.

Worth noting for this clonotype: A much larger clone differs from this one at a single base, so this may be a read error. This chain connects TRBV7-7 to TRBJ1-3; D uncertain. This CDR3 contains 14 residues. Germline CDR1 is SSHAT and CDR2 is FNYEAQ (reference sequence). The CDR3 loop reads CVSSFRHLGNTIYF. DNA of the CDR3: TGTGTTAGCAGCTTTAGGCATCTTGGAAACACCATATATTTT.

Points on this clonotype: This may stem from a read error, because a much larger clone lies one nucleotide away. The chain joins TRBV20-1 to TRBJ2-1, with 8 nucleotides matching TRBD2. This CDR3 comprises 15 residues. Per germline, CDR1 DFQATT and CDR2 SNEGSKA (reference sequence). CDR3 nucleotide sequence: TGCAGTGCTAGATCTGGGACTAGAATCCCCAATGAGAAGTTCTTC. Its translation is CSARSGTRIPNEKFF.

This clonotype was counted only a few times. This chain joins TRBV12-3 or TRBV12-4 and TRBJ2-1, with TRBD2 as a possible D gene (5 bases). The germline V and J ends were trimmed by 7 bases and 0 bases, with 13 bases remaining between them. This CDR3 is 15 amino acids long. In nucleotides, the CDR3 is TGTGCCAGCACACCCGATCGGGGCTCCTACAATGAGCAGTTCTTC. The encoded protein is CASTPDRGSYNEQFF.

In the case of this clonotype: One junction end disagrees with the germline gene, perhaps due to a read error. The chain is built from TRBV7-7 and TRBJ2-2; D unresolved. Germline CDR1 and CDR2: SSHAT and FNYEAQ (reference sequence). The CDR3 is 13 amino acids. The CDR3 is CASSVSGSGELFF. In DNA form, the CDR3 reads TGTGCTAGCAGCGTTAGTGGGTCCGGGGAGCTGTTTTTT.

This clonotype occurred a few times. The V call is TRBV4-3, the J call TRBJ2-2; no firm D call. Trimming left V 2 bases short and J 7 bases short, with 5 bases between. CDR3 length: 12 residues. Germline V gene sequence: CDR1 LGHNA, CDR2 YSLEER. The CDR3: CASSQRIGELFF. CDR3 coding DNA: TGCGCCAGCAGCCAAAGAATCGGGGAGCTGTTTTTT.

The rearrangement links TRBV7-2 to TRBJ2-1, with 7 bases identical to TRBD1. The CDR3 loop spans 15 amino acids. The V gene's germline CDR1 is SGHTA and CDR2 FQGNSA. Trimming took 5 bases from V and 1 from J; bases not matched to a gene: 5. CDR3 DNA sequence: TGTGCCAGCAGCGCCCGGACAGGTTCCTACAATGAGCAGTTCTTC. Its translation: CASSARTGSYNEQFF.

Worth noting for this clonotype: A much more abundant neighbour one base away suggests this may be a read error. V and J are TRBV7-3 and TRBJ2-2; weak D call: TRBD2 (5 bases). Germline V lookup: CDR1 SGHTA, CDR2 FQGTGA. Trimming removed 4 bases from V and 14 bases from J, with 14 bases in between. The CDR3 covers 12 residues. In DNA form, the CDR3 reads TGTGCCAGCAGCTCGCCCGGGGTGGAACTGTTTTTT. Translating gives CASSSPGVELFF.

This clonotype was counted only a few times. V usage is TRBV11-2 and J usage is TRBJ2-5; 9 nucleotides align to TRBD1. Trimming cost V 6 bases and J 0 bases; bases outside gene matches: 8. CDR1 and CDR2 (germline): SGHAT, FQNNGV. This CDR3 spans 16 amino acids. The CDR3 DNA is TGTGCCAGCAGGGGACCCGGGACAGGGTACCAAGAGACCCAGTACTTC. This encodes CASRGPGTGYQETQYF.

The chain recombines TRBV20-1 with TRBJ2-7; D is undetermined. Germline CDR1 reads DFQATT; CDR2 reads SNEGSKA (reference sequence). V was clipped by 7 bases and J by 2 bases, with 3 bases between them. CDR3 length: 9 amino acids. CDR3 in amino acids: CSVPYEQYF. The DNA for the CDR3 is TGCAGTGTCCCCTACGAGCAGTACTTC.

This clonotype was observed a handful of times. V usage is TRBV7-6 and J usage is TRBJ2-2, with D perhaps assigned TRBD1 or TRBD2 (5 bases each). The CDR3 loop spans 14 amino acids. In germline, CDR1 is SGHVS, CDR2 FNYEAQ. The V and J ends lost 8 bases and 7 bases respectively, with 17 bases between them. DNA for the CDR3: TGTGCCAGCGGCTCTAGCAGGGAGATCGGGGAGCTGTTTTTT. It yields the protein CASGSSREIGELFF.

This clonotype was seen many times. The V gene is TRBV4-2, the J gene TRBJ1-1; D possibly corresponds to TRBD1 (5 bases). The germline gives CDR1 LGHNA, CDR2 YNFKEQ. Deletions cut 0 bases from V and 7 bases from J, with 9 bases between. The CDR3 contains 13 residues. The CDR3 coding sequence is TGTGCCAGCAGCCAAGAGACAGTCGGTGAAGCTTTCTTT. This translates into CASSQETVGEAFF.

Only a few counts were recorded for this clonotype. The chain uses TRBV5-4 and TRBJ2-7, with TRBD1 identical over 7 bases. Germline V gene sequence: CDR1 SGHNT, CDR2 YYREEE (reference sequence). The CDR3 is 14 amino acids. V lost 4 bases to trimming and J lost 2 bases; unmatched junction nucleotides: 6. The CDR3 coding sequence is TGTGCCAGCAGCCCTATGGACAGGCCCTACGAGCAGTACTTC. Translating it yields CASSPMDRPYEQYF.

This clonotype came up a few times. Just one base apart from a much larger clone, this may be a read error. CDR3 DNA sequence: TGTGCCGGCAGCAAGGGGAGGCGGCCCCTGATAACCATATATTTT. Protein sequence: CAGSKGRRPLITIYF. The chain carries TRBV6-6 and TRBJ1-3; maybe TRBD1 (5 bases). Germline V gene lookup returns CDR1 MNHNY and CDR2 SVGAGI (reference sequence). This CDR3 region has 15 residues.

DNA for the CDR3: TGTGCCAGCAGTTCTGGACTTTATAGTGAGCAGTTCTTC. It encodes CASSSGLYSEQFF. V gene TRBV6-5 combines with J gene TRBJ2-1, with D tentatively TRBD2 (5 bases). Germline CDR1 MNHEY, CDR2 SVGAGI. The V and J ends lost 4 bases and 9 bases respectively, with 13 bases between them. This CDR3 is built from 13 residues.

This clonotype was seen repeatedly, ten times or more. This chain connects TRBV20-1 to TRBJ2-3; 7 positions match TRBD2. The junction had 10 bases not matched to a gene; V was cut back by 3 bases and J by 4 bases. This CDR3 has 15 amino acids. The V gene's germline CDR1 is DFQATT and CDR2 SNEGSKA (reference sequence). CDR3: CSARAERGGSDTQYF. The CDR3 DNA reads TGCAGTGCTAGGGCTGAGCGGGGAGGCTCAGATACGCAGTATTTT.

This clonotype was seen a few times. The rearrangement joins TRBV29-1 to TRBJ2-1; D possibly corresponds to TRBD2 (6 bases). The CDR3 runs 13 residues. The germline CDR1 and CDR2 sequences are SQVTM and ANQGSEA. V lost 3 bases, J lost 8 bases, and 14 bases lay in between. The CDR3 reads CSVDHDWGDEQFF. CDR3 nucleotide sequence: TGCAGCGTTGATCACGATTGGGGGGATGAGCAGTTCTTC.

On this clonotype: The junction and the germline gene differ at one end; a read error may be behind it. The rearrangement joins TRBV7-2 to TRBJ2-1, with D possibly being TRBD1 or TRBD2 (6 bases each). CDR1 SGHTA and CDR2 FQGNSA come from the germline V gene. This CDR3 spans 15 amino acids. CDR3 DNA sequence: TGTGCCAGCAGCGACTCTAGAGGGGGGCTCGATGAGCAGTCCTTC. It is translated as CASSDSRGGLDEQSF.